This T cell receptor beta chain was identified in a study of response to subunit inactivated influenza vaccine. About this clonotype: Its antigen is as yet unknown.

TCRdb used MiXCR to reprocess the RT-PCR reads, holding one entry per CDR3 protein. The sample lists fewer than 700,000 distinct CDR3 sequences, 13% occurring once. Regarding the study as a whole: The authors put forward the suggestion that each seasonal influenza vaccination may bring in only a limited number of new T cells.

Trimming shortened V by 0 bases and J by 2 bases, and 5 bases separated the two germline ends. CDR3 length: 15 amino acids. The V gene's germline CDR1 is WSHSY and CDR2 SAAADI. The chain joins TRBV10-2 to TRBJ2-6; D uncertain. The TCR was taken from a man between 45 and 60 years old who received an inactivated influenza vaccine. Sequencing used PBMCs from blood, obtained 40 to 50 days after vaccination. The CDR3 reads CASSESRAGANVLTF. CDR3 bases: TGCGCCAGCAGTGAGTCACGTGCTGGGGCCAACGTCCTGACTTTC.